These T cell receptor beta chains were read from a single sample in a study of early T cells in non-severe SARS-CoV-2 infection. TCRdb redid the calling of the 5' RACE reads with MiXCR, one entry per CDR3 protein. The sample contains over 100,000 distinct CDR3 sequences, about 12% of which appear only once. The sequenced material came from whole blood. Source of these receptors: an adult who was a healthcare worker with PCR-confirmed SARS-CoV-2 infection or an uninfected control (not recorded which). CDR3s include the opening cysteine and the closing phenylalanine or tryptophan. The order of the fields is V gene, clone size, D gene, J gene, CDR3 DNA, CDR3 protein. The D gene is left open where the match is weak. A row's size may be missing; if present it is once, few, many or a size class.

>TRBV7-6|few|-|TRBJ2-3
TGTGCCAGCAGCTTCGGTCAGGGTCCCACAGATACGCAGTATTTT
CASSFGQGPTDTQYF
>TRBV6-2/TRBV6-3|many|-|TRBJ1-4
TGTGCCAGCAGGAATCCCCGGCTCGGCGAAAAACTGTTTTTT
CASRNPRLGEKLFF
>TRBV9|-|-|TRBJ1-4
TGTGCCAGCAGCGTGGGACCTCATAATGAAAAACTGTTTTTT
CASSVGPHNEKLFF
>TRBV13|many|TRBD2|TRBJ2-1
TGTGCCAGCAGCTCCCCGCGGGAGACGGGAGAGCAGTTCTTC
CASSSPRETGEQFF
>TRBV12-3/TRBV12-4|many|-|TRBJ1-2
TGTGCCAGCGGAAAGGGGGACGGCTACACCTTC
CASGKGDGYTF
>TRBV5-1|-|-|TRBJ2-7
TGCGCCAGCAGCTTGGAAAGCGGGCGGTACGAGCAGTACTTC
CASSLESGRYEQYF
>TRBV18|few|-|TRBJ1-2
TGTGCCAGCTCCCGATCCGGGAACTATGGCTACACCTTC
CASSRSGNYGYTF
>TRBV6-5|few|TRBD1|TRBJ1-6
TGTGCCAGCAGCATGACAGGGCGAAGATCACCCCTCCACTTT
CASSMTGRRSPLHF
>TRBV6-6|-|-|TRBJ1-5
TGTGCCAGCAGTTACTCGGGTATCGGGGGAGCGGTCAATCAGCCCCAGCATTTT
CASSYSGIGGAVNQPQHF
>TRBV5-1|many|TRBD2|TRBJ2-3
TGCGCCAGCAATACACCAAGAGGCGCTAGCGGGAGCACAGATACGCAGTATTTT
CASNTPRGASGSTDTQYF
>TRBV4-1|few|-|TRBJ2-6
TGCGCCAGCAGCCGGTCGGAACAGGTCTCTGGGGCCAACGTCCTGACTTTC
CASSRSEQVSGANVLTF